The 20 T cell receptor beta chains below all came from one sample that was sequenced in a study of T cell repertoires in cytomegalovirus infection. MiXCR, applied by TCRdb to the reads, yields one record per CDR3 protein. The data contain about 230,000 distinct CDR3 sequences, around 6.6% of them singletons. Sequencing input: PBMCs. The receptors derive from a human donor in good health (CMV status not recorded). Some clones in this sample may be carry-over from other donors' samples.

This clonotype was found a few times. J is TRBJ1-5 and V is TRBV6-2 or TRBV6-3; D possibly corresponds to TRBD1 (6 bases). Germline V gene lookup returns CDR1 MNHEY and CDR2 SVGEGT. CDR3 size: 16 residues. The V end lost 5 bases, the J end lost 6 bases, and 20 bases lay between the germline ends. This CDR3 is CASSQLGGSGVQPQHF. For the CDR3, the DNA is TGTGCCAGCAGTCAGTTGGGGGGCTCGGGGGTTCAGCCCCAGCATTTT.

This clonotype was detected ten times or more. This chain links TRBV20-1 with TRBJ2-3; no reliable D call. Trimming shortened V by 3 bases and J by 2 bases, and 15 bases separated the two germline ends. CDR1 and CDR2 from the germline V gene are DFQATT and SNEGSKA (reference sequence). The CDR3 consists of 15 residues. Here the CDR3 reads CSARPPGKDTDTQYF. Here the CDR3 DNA reads TGCAGTGCTAGGCCTCCTGGGAAAGACACAGATACGCAGTATTTT.

This clonotype was detected many times. Here the CDR3 DNA reads TGTGCCAGCAGAGGACAGGCTATTATGAACACTGAAGCTTTCTTT. Its translation is CASRGQAIMNTEAFF. The chain joins TRBV6-2 or TRBV6-3 to TRBJ1-1; 7 bases map to TRBD1. CDR3 length: 15 amino acids. Unmatched junction bases numbered 7, after V lost 6 bases and J lost 0 bases. Germline CDR1 and CDR2: MNHEY and SVGEGT.

This clonotype has at least ten counts. The V call is TRBV18, the J call TRBJ1-3; weak D call: TRBD1 (5 bases). The CDR3 loop spans 17 amino acids. Looked up from germline, CDR1 is KGHSH and CDR2 is LQKENI. V lost 2 bases and J 0 bases, leaving 14 bases between the germline ends. CDR3 protein: CASSPTTAGASGNTIYF. The CDR3 nucleotides read TGTGCCAGCTCACCAACGACGGCCGGGGCCTCTGGAAACACCATATATTTT.

The V gene is TRBV20-1, the J gene TRBJ2-5, with D possibly TRBD2 on 5 matching bases. The CDR3 sequence is 12 residues long. Germline lookup yields CDR1 DFQATT and CDR2 SNEGSKA (reference sequence). V lost 5 bases, J lost 2 bases, and 9 bases lay in between. As DNA, the CDR3 is TGCAGTGCTCGGGGAGATCAAGAGACCCAGTACTTC. It is translated as CSARGDQETQYF.

This clonotype was seen ten or more times. This chain links TRBV6-2 or TRBV6-3 with TRBJ1-5; 9 positions agree with TRBD1. Germline V lookup: CDR1 MNHEY, CDR2 SVGEGT. CDR3 length: 16 amino acids. Trimming cost V 6 bases and J 3 bases; bases outside gene matches: 9. The CDR3 DNA sequence: TGTGCCAGCAGCCCTTACAGGGGGCCGGTCAATCAGCCCCAGCATTTT. Its translation is CASSPYRGPVNQPQHF.

This clonotype has a count of ten or more. This chain connects TRBV7-2 to TRBJ1-1; the D gene is possibly TRBD1 (5 bases). CDR3 length equals 14 residues. Trimming took off 3 bases at V and 3 bases at J, with 11 bases between the two ends. Per germline, CDR1 SGHTA and CDR2 FQGNSA. CDR3 loop: CASSLSTGYTEAFF. The CDR3, as DNA: TGTGCCAGCAGCTTGTCCACAGGATACACTGAAGCTTTCTTT.

At least ten counts were recorded for this clonotype. The chain links TRBV12-3 or TRBV12-4 to TRBJ2-7, with D hard to call. V dropped 5 bases and J dropped 2 bases, with 10 bases sitting between them. The CDR3 has 13 amino acids. In DNA, the CDR3 is TGTGCCAGCAGTACCCACTGGGCCTACGAGCAGTACTTC. This encodes CASSTHWAYEQYF.

Many counts were recorded for this clonotype. The chain uses TRBV19 and TRBJ2-3, with 11 bases matching TRBD2. With 4 bases clipped from V and 4 bases from J, the junction kept 1 base outside the gene matches. CDR1 and CDR2 from the germline V gene are LNHDA and SQIVND (reference sequence). This CDR3 is 14 amino acids long. The CDR3 sequence is CASSRGLAADTQYF. The CDR3 coding sequence is TGTGCCAGTAGTAGGGGACTAGCGGCAGATACGCAGTATTTT.

This chain links TRBV2 with TRBJ1-6; a weak D match, TRBD1 (5 bases). V gave up 6 bases and J gave up 6 bases, with 12 bases separating them. This CDR3 has 14 amino acids. In germline, CDR1 is SNHLY, CDR2 FYNNEI. The CDR3 spells CASSSLGGNSPLHF. The CDR3 nucleotides are TGTGCCAGCAGCAGCCTTGGGGGTAATTCACCCCTCCACTTT.

The table lists this clonotype with a few counts. This sequence joins TRBV5-6 and TRBJ2-2; tentatively, D is TRBD1 or TRBD2 (5 bases each). The CDR3 totals 16 residues. Germline V CDR1 and CDR2: SGHDT, YYEEEE. Trimming took off 3 bases at V and 6 bases at J, with 18 bases between the two ends. CDR3 bases: TGTGCCAGCAGCTGGCCCGGGACCCAGAAGGCCGGGGAGCTGTTTTTT. It encodes CASSWPGTQKAGELFF.

This clonotype was observed at least ten times. The CDR3 loop reads CASRTTSNQETQYF. In nucleotides, the CDR3 is TGTGCCAGCAGGACAACTAGCAACCAAGAGACCCAGTACTTC. This sequence joins TRBV5-4 and TRBJ2-5, with D tentatively TRBD2 (6 bases). V lost 5 bases and J lost 0, with 11 bases in between. Looked up from germline, CDR1 is SGHNT and CDR2 is YYREEE (reference sequence). CDR3 length equals 14 residues.

The table lists this clonotype with many counts. The genes are TRBV7-2 and TRBJ1-2; D not resolved. Germline loops: CDR1 SGHTA, CDR2 FQGNSA. The CDR3 has 16 amino acids. V shed 5 bases and J shed 5 bases, with 21 bases lying between them. CDR3 nucleotides: TGTGCCAGCAGCGGGAGTGCATTGGGCCCCGCATATGGCTACACCTTC. The encoded protein is CASSGSALGPAYGYTF.

This clonotype was found many times. The rearrangement uses TRBV28 and TRBJ1-5, with D possibly being TRBD1 (6 bases). V was clipped by 5 bases and J by 4 bases, with 18 bases between them. The CDR3 runs 16 residues. CDR1 and CDR2 (germline): MDHEN, SYDVKM. CDR3 DNA: TGTGCCAGCAGTGGGACACCTCCCGGGGGAAATCAGCCCCAGCATTTT. Translated: CASSGTPPGGNQPQHF.

This clonotype was counted between two and nine times. The chain employs TRBV6-5 and TRBJ2-1, with 8 bases identical to TRBD1. Germline V gene data show CDR1 as MNHEY and CDR2 as SVGAGI. V was clipped by 4 bases and J by 15 bases; unmatched bases: 8. The CDR3 is 12 amino acids. The CDR3 DNA reads as TGTGCCAGCAGTTTCACGACAGGGGAGACGTTCTTC. As protein: CASSFTTGETFF.

This clonotype appeared many times. The chain has TRBV6-2 or TRBV6-3 and TRBJ2-2, with D unresolved. V lost 1 base, J lost 6 bases, and 3 bases lay in between. The CDR3 contains 12 residues. Germline V lookup: CDR1 MNHEY, CDR2 SVGEGT. For the CDR3, the DNA is TGTGCCAGCAGTTACTACGCCGGGGAGCTGTTTTTT. Protein: CASSYYAGELFF.

This clonotype showed up many times. V usage is TRBV7-2 and J usage is TRBJ1-2, with 9 positions matching TRBD1. This CDR3 contains 13 residues. Per the germline V gene, CDR1 is SGHTA and CDR2 is FQGNSA. Trimming at V came to 5 bases and at J to 7 bases, leaving 5 bases not matched to a gene. The DNA of the CDR3 is TGTGCCAGCAGCCAGACAGGGGGTATTGGCTACACCTTC. Translated, it gives CASSQTGGIGYTF.

This clonotype was seen ten or more times. This chain uses TRBV5-6 with TRBJ2-2, with 9 nucleotides matching TRBD2. J gave up 5 bases and V 0 bases, and 8 bases lay outside the gene matches. Germline V gene sequence: CDR1 SGHDT, CDR2 YYEEEE. This CDR3 region has 17 residues. The CDR3: CASSLAPGLASTGELFF. CDR3 nucleotides: TGTGCCAGCAGCTTGGCCCCGGGACTAGCTTCTACCGGGGAGCTGTTTTTT.

This clonotype has a count of ten or more. The V and J genes are TRBV5-1 and TRBJ1-1; D call uncertain. V lost 0 bases, J lost 1 base, and 10 bases lay in between. The V gene's germline CDR1 is SGHRS and CDR2 YFSETQ. The CDR3 covers 15 residues. The CDR3 is CASSLDLSTNTEAFF. The CDR3 DNA reads TGCGCCAGCAGCTTGGACCTCTCGACGAACACTGAAGCTTTCTTT.

Ten or more counts support this clonotype. The V gene is TRBV7-6, the J gene TRBJ1-1; TRBD1 matches 12 bases. CDR1 SGHVS and CDR2 FNYEAQ come from the germline V gene. The trim removed 5 bases at V and 4 bases at J, leaving 8 bases unmatched. This CDR3 comprises 16 residues. CDR3 sequence (DNA): TGTGCCAGCAGCCTAGGGACAGGGGGCGCGGGCACTGAAGCTTTCTTT. Protein sequence: CASSLGTGGAGTEAFF. The whole variable domain, filled in from reference TRBV7-6 and TRBJ1-1, reads GAGVSQSPRYKVTKRGQDVALRCDPISGHVSLYWYRQALGQGPEFLTYFNYEAQQDKSGLPNDRFSAERPEGSISTLTIQRTEQRDSAMYRCASSLGTGGAGTEAFFGQGTRLTVV.